Only one count was recorded for the clone carrying this T cell receptor beta chain. The V gene lost 5 bases and the J gene lost 6 bases, with 10 bases spanning the gap. The germline V gene encodes CDR1 SGHTA and CDR2 FQGTGA. This CDR3 region has 13 residues. The source of the sample is a study of blood T cell repertoires in COVID-19. Background on the study: T cells, B-cell-depleted T cells, or PBMCs provided the cDNA or gDNA that served as material.

Authors' analysis steps: Using reference gene primer amplification, nucleated cell counts were estimated. The data were produced by immunoSEQ multiplex PCR, yet TCRdb's version contains in-frame clones alone and is incomplete. Clone size and V and J calls were adopted from that table, with D and trimming inferred from the DNA. The repertoire holds around 97,000 clones, with around nine tenths as singletons. The source is a human donor in a cohort sampled during active COVID-19. The material sequenced was peripheral blood. The chain employs TRBV7-3 and TRBJ2-2; D might be TRBD1 (5 bases). This CDR3 is CASSIPGPGELFF. In nucleotides, the CDR3 is TGTGCCAGCAGCATCCCAGGGCCCGGGGAGCTGTTTTTT.